Below, 24 T cell receptor beta chains from the same sample are listed, as sequenced in a study of blood T cell repertoires in COVID-19. The protocol was immunoSEQ multiplex PCR, while the TCRdb copy is restricted to in-frame clones and leaves out a portion. The repertoire has 250,000 to 300,000 clones, around 88% of them found once; the top ten carry about an eighth. Sequenced: peripheral blood. The receptor source for this set is a woman between 65 and 79 years old with COVID-19, enrolled during active disease.

This clone was observed once. The gene calls are TRBV2 and TRBJ2-1; D perhaps matches TRBD1 (5 bases). Trimming removed 7 bases at V and 3 bases at J, with 7 bases between. This CDR3 has 12 residues. The germline V gene encodes CDR1 SNHLY and CDR2 FYNNEI. In nucleotides, the CDR3 is TGTGCCAGCACAGGGAACTACAATGAGCAGTTCTTC. Its translation: CASTGNYNEQFF.

This clone was counted once. The chain joins TRBV7-9 to TRBJ1-2, with a tentative D call TRBD1 (5 bases). Trimming shortened V by 5 bases and J by 2 bases, and 9 bases separated the two germline ends. CDR1 is SEHNR and CDR2 is FQNEAQ in the germline V gene (reference sequence). The CDR3 length is 13 residues. The CDR3 sequence is CASSPGANYGYTF. CDR3 DNA: TGTGCCAGCAGCCCTGGGGCGAACTATGGCTACACCTTC.

The chain joins TRBV7-9 to TRBJ1-1, with unresolved D. Germline assignment: CDR1 SEHNR and CDR2 FQNEAQ (reference sequence). V was cut by 6 bases and J by 2 bases, with 13 bases left in between. The CDR3 consists of 14 residues. The CDR3 DNA reads TGTGCCAGCAGTTTGGAGGGAGCCAACACTGAAGCTTTCTTT. This translates into CASSLEGANTEAFF.

Regarding this clone: Additional DNA sequences in this sample encode the identical CDR3. The chain links TRBV29-1 to TRBJ1-1, with D possibly being TRBD1 (5 bases). V was pared by 6 bases and J by 2 bases, with 10 bases between. CDR1 SQVTM and CDR2 ANQGSEA come from the germline V gene. The CDR3 spans 12 residues. CDR3 sequence: CSVDRGNTEAFF. Here the CDR3 DNA reads TGCAGCGTCGATAGGGGCAACACTGAAGCTTTCTTT. The complete variable domain, with remaining parts taken from reference TRBV29-1 and TRBJ1-1, reads SAVISQKPSRDICQRGTSLTIQCQVDSQVTMMFWYRQQPGQSLTLIATANQGSEATYESGFVIDKFPISRPNLTFSTLTVSNMSPEDSSIYLCSVDRGNTEAFFGQGTRLTVV.

The chain carries TRBV7-9 and TRBJ2-7; D gene uncertain. Per germline, CDR1 SEHNR and CDR2 FQNEAQ (reference sequence). The CDR3 runs 12 residues. Trimming shortened V by 2 bases and J by 3 bases, and 5 bases separated the two germline ends. CDR3 bases: TGTGCCAGCAGCTTAAATAACTACGAGCAGTACTTC. It specifies CASSLNNYEQYF. Drawing the rest from reference TRBV7-9 and TRBJ2-7, the complete variable domain is DTGVSQNPRHKITKRGQNVTFRCDPISEHNRLYWYRQTLGQGPEFLTYFQNEAQLEKSRLLSDRFSAERPKGSFSTLEIQRTEQGDSAMYLCASSLNNYEQYFGPGTRLTVT.

The genes are TRBV5-8 and TRBJ2-3; 7 bases are a match to TRBD1. This CDR3 spans 15 amino acids. Germline V gene lookup returns CDR1 SGHTS and CDR2 YDEGEE. After removal of 0 bases from V and 6 bases from J, the junction contained 7 bases not matched to a gene. In nucleotides, the CDR3 is TGTGCCAGCAGCTTGGGACAGGGCACAATTGATACGCAGTATTTT. It specifies CASSLGQGTIDTQYF.

In DNA, the CDR3 is TGTGCCAGCAGGGGCCCTAACTATGGCTACACCTTC. Translated, it gives CASRGPNYGYTF. This chain connects TRBV12-3 or TRBV12-4 to TRBJ1-2, with D unclear. The CDR3 has 12 residues. The V gene lost 6 bases and the J gene lost 0 bases, with 5 bases spanning the gap.

This sequence joins TRBV6-5 and TRBJ2-7, with 13 bases aligning to TRBD2. Unmatched junction bases numbered 6, after V lost 0 bases and J lost 7 bases. Germline CDR1 reads MNHEY; CDR2 reads SVGAGI. The CDR3 covers 16 residues. The CDR3: CASSYSPGLAGQEQYF. CDR3 bases: TGTGCCAGCAGTTACTCTCCGGGACTAGCGGGGCAGGAGCAGTACTTC.

The chain carries TRBV3-1 (or the pseudogene TRBV3-2) and TRBJ2-3, with TRBD2 matching 10 bases. Germline V gene data show CDR1 as LGHDT and CDR2 as YNNKEL (reference sequence). With V trimmed by 6 bases and J by 4 bases, 7 bases remained unmatched. The length of the CDR3 is 15 residues. The CDR3 reads CASSRGAGGADTQYF. The CDR3 nucleotides read TGTGCCAGCAGTCGAGGAGCGGGGGGGGCAGATACGCAGTATTTT.

V gene TRBV18 combines with J gene TRBJ1-5; 9 bases match TRBD1. The CDR3 is 20 residues long. CDR1 and CDR2 from the germline V gene are KGHSH and LQKENI. Losses at the gene ends were 6 bases for V and 1 base for J; bases not matched to a gene: 19. The CDR3 coding sequence is TGTGCCAGCTCGCTGGCCCCGGGACAGGGAGGTAGATCGAGCAATCAGCCCCAGCATTTT. This gives the protein CASSLAPGQGGRSSNQPQHF.

The gene calls are TRBV18 and TRBJ2-1; tentative D call: TRBD1 (5 bases). The germline gives CDR1 KGHSH, CDR2 LQKENI. Trimming removed 5 bases from V and 4 bases from J, with 18 bases in between. The CDR3 length is 16 residues. Written as DNA, the CDR3 is TGTGCCAGCTCATCCCTAGGGGAATTAGCTTACAATGAGCAGTTCTTC. Its protein is CASSSLGELAYNEQFF.

Turning to this clone: Other DNA sequences of this sample code for an identical CDR3. The chain joins TRBV18 to TRBJ2-7; 11 nucleotides align to TRBD1. The germline V gene has CDR1 KGHSH and CDR2 LQKENI. The V segment lost 0 bases and the J segment 4 bases; nucleotides outside the gene matches: 2. This CDR3 contains 15 residues. CDR3 loop: CASSPPGQGAYEQYF. The CDR3 DNA follows: TGTGCCAGCTCACCACCTGGACAGGGGGCGTACGAGCAGTACTTC.

The chain combines TRBV7-2 with TRBJ2-1; TRBD2 matches at 7 bases. The germline V gene encodes CDR1 SGHTA and CDR2 FQGNSA. With 5 bases clipped from V and 3 bases from J, the junction kept 7 bases outside the gene matches. The CDR3 is made up of 15 amino acids. The DNA of the CDR3 is TGTGCCAGCAGCACATTGCGGGGGAACTACAATGAGCAGTTCTTC. As protein: CASSTLRGNYNEQFF.

The chain uses TRBV27 and TRBJ2-7; TRBD1 agrees at 10 bases. Looked up from germline, CDR1 is MNHEY and CDR2 is SMNVEV (reference sequence). Trimming removed 3 bases from V and 4 bases from J; junction bases left unmatched: 3. The CDR3 has 14 amino acids. Here the CDR3 reads CASSLTGGDYEQYF. CDR3 in DNA: TGTGCCAGCAGTTTGACAGGGGGCGATTACGAGCAGTACTTC.

The rearrangement uses TRBV28 and TRBJ1-2; D is unresolved. Trimming stripped 3 bases from V and 6 bases from J, with 20 bases between. This CDR3 is 16 amino acids long. Germline assignment: CDR1 MDHEN and CDR2 SYDVKM. This chain's CDR3 is CASSLGPDRPLDGYTF. CDR3 DNA: TGTGCCAGCAGTTTGGGCCCAGATCGACCGTTGGATGGCTACACCTTC.

The rearrangement links TRBV28 to TRBJ2-2; TRBD1 is a possible D gene (6 bases). Trimming pared 7 bases from V and 3 bases from J, leaving 15 bases between. The CDR3 totals 15 residues. Germline values: CDR1 MDHEN, CDR2 SYDVKM. The CDR3 loop is CASKLKTGYTGELFF. In DNA form, the CDR3 reads TGTGCCAGCAAACTCAAGACAGGCTACACCGGGGAGCTGTTTTTT.

This chain uses TRBV6-1 with TRBJ1-5, with D maybe TRBD1 (6 bases). This CDR3 is 17 amino acids long. Trimming shortened V by 0 bases and J by 2 bases, and 14 bases separated the two germline ends. The germline CDR1 and CDR2 sequences are MNHNS and SASEGT. The CDR3 region has the DNA TGTGCCAGCAGTGAAGCGAGTGGGGGGGCTCGCAATCAGCCCCAGCATTTT. Translation: CASSEASGGARNQPQHF.

The gene calls are TRBV7-2 and TRBJ2-1; 7 nucleotides match TRBD2. The CDR3 length is 14 residues. Germline CDR1 is SGHTA and CDR2 is FQGNSA. V lost 3 bases, J lost 8 bases, and 7 bases stayed unmatched. CDR3 in amino acids: CASSFSGQGDEQFF. In DNA, the CDR3 is TGTGCCAGCAGCTTTAGCGGGCAAGGGGATGAGCAGTTCTTC.

The chain couples TRBV5-1 to TRBJ2-2, with 12 nucleotides matching TRBD2. This CDR3 is 15 amino acids long. Germline lookup yields CDR1 SGHRS and CDR2 YFSETQ. Trimming at V came to 4 bases and at J to 5 bases, leaving 3 bases not matched to a gene. CDR3 DNA: TGCGCCAGCAGCCCTAGCGGGGGGGATACCGGGGAGCTGTTTTTT. This codes for CASSPSGGDTGELFF.

This clone was counted many times. The V gene is TRBV5-1, the J gene TRBJ2-2; 14 bases are a match to TRBD2. The CDR3 has 17 residues. Germline values: CDR1 SGHRS, CDR2 YFSETQ. V lost 0 bases, J lost 6 bases, and 4 bases stayed unmatched. The CDR3 region has the DNA TGCGCCAGCAGCTTGGGACTAGCGGGGGGGCCTCCCGGGGAGCTGTTTTTT. Its protein product is CASSLGLAGGPPGELFF.

J is TRBJ2-4 and V is TRBV21-1; TRBD1 was called by the table and not checked on the DNA. TRBV21-1 represents a pseudogene. The CDR3 extends over 13 amino acids. As DNA, the CDR3 is TGTGCCAGCAGCCGACAGACACGAAACATTCAGTACTTC. Residues: CASSRQTRNIQYF.

The chain is built from TRBV7-6 and TRBJ2-3; D gene uncertain. Trimming cost V 6 bases and J 3 bases, with 13 bases left between them. CDR1 is SGHVS, CDR2 FNYEAQ, per germline. CDR3 length: 14 residues. As DNA, the CDR3 is TGTGCCAGCAGTTTTACTGGGCCGACAGATACGCAGTATTTT. Protein: CASSFTGPTDTQYF. The entire variable domain, with the rest obtained from reference TRBV7-6 and TRBJ2-3, is as follows: GAGVSQSPRYKVTKRGQDVALRCDPISGHVSLYWYRQALGQGPEFLTYFNYEAQQDKSGLPNDRFSAERPEGSISTLTIQRTEQRDSAMYRCASSFTGPTDTQYFGPGTRLTVL.

The V gene is TRBV30, the J gene TRBJ2-7; 10 nucleotides agree with TRBD1. CDR1 is GTSNPN, CDR2 SVGIG, per germline (reference sequence). V trimming: 2 bases; J trimming: 12 bases; junction bases outside the gene matches: 13. This CDR3 has 14 residues. Here the CDR3 reads CAWSRRGTGVFLYF. In DNA, the CDR3 is TGTGCCTGGAGTAGACGAGGGACAGGGGTCTTCCTGTACTTC.

The CDR3 is CASSLQDSTNEKLFF. CDR3 nucleotide sequence: TGTGCCAGCAGTTTACAGGACAGTACTAATGAAAAACTGTTTTTT. The chain carries TRBV28 and TRBJ1-4; a weak D match, TRBD1 (6 bases). CDR1 and CDR2 (germline): MDHEN, SYDVKM. V dropped 2 bases and J dropped 2 bases, with 9 bases sitting between them. The CDR3 runs 15 residues.